This T cell receptor beta chain was identified in a study of T-cell reconstitution after alpha-beta-depleted transplantation in children. Per the germline V gene, CDR1 is SGHTA and CDR2 is FQGNSA. Unmatched junction bases numbered 9, after V lost 1 base and J lost 5 bases. This CDR3 contains 17 residues. Unique molecular identifiers were built into the TCRbeta library. MiXCR was run by TCRdb on the PCR reads, yielding one entry per CDR3 protein. Among fewer than 400,000 distinct CDR3 sequences, around 21% were seen once, and the ten largest hold approximately 3.9%. The TCR sequence derives from a human donor who donated a stem cell graft to a child with acute myeloid leukemia. The chain links TRBV7-2 to TRBJ2-5, with 11 positions matching TRBD2. The sample here was PBMCs from the stem cell graft donor, taken from the stem cell graft. The CDR3 nucleotides are TGTGCCAGCAGCTTAGTAGGGCTAGCGGGAGGCCGGGAGACCCAGTACTTC. Translation: CASSLVGLAGGRETQYF.